This T cell receptor beta chain was retrieved from a study of cytomegalovirus exposure and HLA in healthy donors. Findings and limits, study-wide: For presence/absence analyses, sequencing depth was assumed to be roughly uniform across donors. Previously analyzed data showed that most TCR beta V segments were productive at a frequency of about 87% or about 30%.

Germline lookup yields CDR1 SGHRS and CDR2 YFSETQ. The CDR3 totals 14 residues. V dropped 1 base and J dropped 3; count of bases not matched to a gene: 2. On this clone: The antigen remains undetermined.

Donors sampled were nominally healthy, though unrecorded immune exposures were likely. PCR amplification relied on 60 Vbeta primers (plus 13 Jbeta primers). Clones were read by immunoSEQ multiplex PCR, and TCRdb kept only the in-frame ones, dropping some. Of 50,000 to 60,000 clones listed, about 84% were seen once; the top ten hold less than 1.5%. The chain employs TRBV5-1 and TRBJ1-2; 8 bases map to TRBD1. The sample taken for sequencing was PBMCs. This receptor was taken from a female donor in good health and CMV-seronegative. The CDR3 reads CASSLSTGDYGYTF. The CDR3 nucleotides read TGCGCCAGCAGCTTGTCGACAGGGGACTATGGCTACACCTTC.